The 29 T cell receptor beta chains presented below share a single source sample, sequenced in a study of OX40 agonist ivuxolimab in advanced cancers. TCRdb keeps only in-frame clones here, not all; method: immunoSEQ multiplex PCR. Seen here are 77,000 or so clones, just under 80% observed once, and the top ten hold about 5.4%. Sequences were derived from CD4+ or CD8+ T cells sorted from blood, sampled in a trial of the OX40 agonist ivuxolimab. Receptor source: an adult with an advanced solid tumor such as melanoma, head and neck, liver or kidney cancer.

The rearrangement joins TRBV5-4 to TRBJ1-2, with D perhaps TRBD1 (5 bases). Germline CDR1 and CDR2: SGHNT and YYREEE (reference sequence). V lost 6 bases, J lost 8 bases, and 17 bases lay in between. The CDR3 extends over 13 amino acids. The CDR3 protein is CASTSTGAGGYTF. DNA of the CDR3: TGTGCCAGCACCTCAACCGGGGCGGGAGGCTACACCTTC. Based on the CDR3 plus reference TRBV5-4 and TRBJ1-2, the full variable domain is ETGVTQSPTHLIKTRGQQVTLRCSSQSGHNTVSWYQQALGQGPQFIFQYYREEENGRGNFPPRFSGLQFPNYSSELNVNALELDDSALYLCASTSTGAGGYTFGSGTRLTVV.

J is TRBJ1-5 and V is TRBV28; D gene ambiguous. Between the trimmed V and J ends, which lost 3 bases and 4 bases, there was a span of 4 bases. The CDR3 consists of 12 residues. Germline assignment: CDR1 MDHEN and CDR2 SYDVKM. CDR3 loop: CASSFSNQPQHF. CDR3 sequence (DNA): TGTGCCAGCAGTTTTAGTAATCAGCCCCAGCATTTT.

This clone was counted a single time. The J gene is TRBJ2-7, the V gene TRBV29-1; perhaps TRBD2 as D (5 bases). Trimming removed 4 bases from V and 3 bases from J, with 13 bases in between. CDR3 length equals 13 residues. The V gene's germline CDR1 is SQVTM and CDR2 ANQGSEA. CDR3 sequence reads: CSVVVVGVYEQYF. CDR3 bases: TGCAGCGTTGTGGTCGTCGGGGTCTACGAGCAGTACTTC.

J is TRBJ1-1 and V is TRBV28; the D gene is possibly TRBD1 (5 bases). The CDR3 extends over 14 amino acids. Germline loops: CDR1 MDHEN, CDR2 SYDVKM. V gave up 7 bases and J gave up 3 bases, with 15 bases separating them. CDR3 sequence: CASILGRSHTEAFF. CDR3 in DNA: TGTGCCAGCATCCTGGGGCGGTCTCACACTGAAGCTTTCTTT.

This chain links TRBV12-2 with TRBJ2-3; TRBD1 reflects the table's D call only, with no check against the DNA. TRBV12-2 constitutes a pseudogene. The CDR3 is made up of 14 amino acids. The CDR3 protein is CASRDREPTDTQYF. Here the CDR3 DNA reads TGTGCAAGCCGGGACAGGGAGCCCACAGATACGCAGTATTTT.

The chain recombines TRBV28 with TRBJ1-5; 9 nucleotides line up with TRBD1. J was trimmed by 5 bases and V by 5 bases; bases with no gene match: 7. The germline V gene encodes CDR1 MDHEN and CDR2 SYDVKM. This CDR3 spans 15 amino acids. In nucleotides, the CDR3 is TGTGCCAGCAGTCACGGGACAGGGAATCATCAGCCCCAGCATTTT. Translation: CASSHGTGNHQPQHF.

The V call is TRBV11-2, the J call TRBJ1-6; 7 nucleotides align to TRBD1. CDR1 and CDR2 from the germline V gene are SGHAT and FQNNGV. This CDR3 is built from 15 residues. V shed 5 bases and J 6 bases; nucleotides not matched to a gene: 7. CDR3 nucleotide sequence: TGTGCCAGCAGCCTAGGGGACAGCTCTAATTCACCCCTCCACTTT. This translates into CASSLGDSSNSPLHF.

V gene TRBV27 combines with J gene TRBJ1-1, with 7 bases that match TRBD1. Germline V gives CDR1 MNHEY, CDR2 SMNVEV (reference sequence). The CDR3 has 17 amino acids. V gave up 4 bases and J gave up 5 bases; unmatched junction bases: 16. CDR3 in amino acids: CASSSSYRGLTRTEAFF. The CDR3 region has the DNA TGTGCCAGCAGTTCCTCTTACAGGGGCCTAACCCGTACTGAAGCTTTCTTT.

This clone was counted only a few times. The chain uses TRBV11-2 and TRBJ2-1, with TRBD2 matching 9 bases. The CDR3 has 15 amino acids. V gave up 5 bases and J gave up 10 bases; unmatched junction bases: 12. Germline CDR1 SGHAT, CDR2 FQNNGV. CDR3 DNA sequence: TGTGCCAGCAGCCTCGGTAGCGGGGGAAGTCGGGAGCAGTTCTTC. Encoded protein: CASSLGSGGSREQFF.

The rearrangement joins TRBV6-6 to TRBJ1-4; TRBD1 matches at 9 bases. Germline V CDR1 and CDR2: MNHNY, SVGAGI (reference sequence). V lost 5 bases and J lost 7; bases outside the gene matches: 5. There are 14 residues in the CDR3. The CDR3 loop reads CASSPGTGSEKLFF. In nucleotides, the CDR3 is TGTGCCAGCAGTCCCGGGACAGGGTCTGAAAAACTGTTTTTT.

The CDR3 DNA is TGTGCCAGCAGCTTGGCATCAAGGACCCAGTACTTC. It yields the protein CASSLASRTQYF. The gene calls are TRBV7-2 and TRBJ2-5; unclear D gene. CDR1 and CDR2 from the germline V gene are SGHTA and FQGNSA. This CDR3 comprises 12 residues. Deletions cut 3 bases from V and 7 bases from J, with 9 bases between.

The chain joins TRBV5-1 to TRBJ2-3; 12 bases match TRBD2. The CDR3 extends over 17 amino acids. Trimming at V came to 1 base and at J to 5 bases, leaving 8 bases not matched to a gene. Germline V gene sequence: CDR1 SGHRS, CDR2 YFSETQ. The chain's CDR3 is CASSLWLAGGPRDTQYF. CDR3 DNA sequence: TGCGCCAGCAGCTTGTGGCTAGCGGGGGGGCCAAGAGATACGCAGTATTTT.

The chain joins TRBV10-3 to TRBJ1-2; 9 bases map to TRBD1. Germline CDR1 reads ENHRY; CDR2 reads SYGVKD. Losses at the gene ends were 6 bases for V and 7 bases for J; bases not matched to a gene: 12. The CDR3 sequence is 15 residues long. The DNA of the CDR3 is TGTGCCATCAGCCGCAAAGAACAGGGGGCTGGTGGCTACACCTTC. Residues: CAISRKEQGAGGYTF.

V usage is TRBV19 and J usage is TRBJ1-1, with TRBD1 matching 8 bases. Germline values: CDR1 LNHDA, CDR2 SQIVND (reference sequence). With 7 bases clipped from V and 1 base from J, the junction kept 8 bases outside the gene matches. This CDR3 region has 15 residues. For the CDR3, the DNA is TGTGCCAGTAACAAGGGAGGGACAGGGAACACTGAAGCTTTCTTT. It specifies CASNKGGTGNTEAFF.

The chain employs TRBV7-8 and TRBJ2-1, with 7 bases matching TRBD1. Per the germline V gene, CDR1 is SGHVS and CDR2 is FQNEAQ. The V segment lost 6 bases and the J segment 0 bases; nucleotides outside the gene matches: 11. The CDR3 consists of 17 residues. CDR3 loop: CASSRQTGTSSYNEQFF. CDR3 nucleotides: TGTGCCAGCAGTCGGCAGACAGGGACCAGCTCCTACAATGAGCAGTTCTTC.

This chain joins TRBV4-3 and TRBJ1-4; TRBD1 might be the D (5 bases). V was clipped by 0 bases and J by 6 bases, with 8 bases between them. CDR1 LGHNA and CDR2 YSLEER come from the germline V gene. The CDR3 covers 14 residues. The chain's CDR3 is CASSQEQAHEKLFF. CDR3 sequence (DNA): TGCGCCAGCAGCCAAGAACAGGCCCATGAAAAACTGTTTTTT.

J is TRBJ2-1 and V is TRBV19; 9 nucleotides line up with TRBD2. This CDR3 region has 16 residues. Germline-derived CDR1 and CDR2 are LNHDA and SQIVND (reference sequence). J lost 8 bases, V lost 6 bases, and 14 bases had no gene match. The CDR3 sequence: CASREGRSGRLDEQFF. The CDR3 DNA sequence: TGTGCCAGTAGGGAGGGGCGGAGCGGGAGGCTAGATGAGCAGTTCTTC.

This clone appeared once. This sequence joins TRBV9 and TRBJ2-7, with a weak D call TRBD2 (5 bases). Trimming removed 0 bases from V and 3 bases from J, with 16 bases in between. CDR3 length equals 16 residues. The germline V gene has CDR1 SGDLS and CDR2 YYNGEE. The CDR3 DNA is TGTGCCAGCAGCGTAGGAGCCCCCGGGATGGGCTACGAGCAGTACTTC. This gives the protein CASSVGAPGMGYEQYF. The full variable domain, with the rest looked up from reference TRBV9 and TRBJ2-7, is DSGVTQTPKHLITATGQRVTLRCSPRSGDLSVYWYQQSLDQGLQFLIQYYNGEERAKGNILERFSAQQFPDLHSELNLSSLELGDSALYFCASSVGAPGMGYEQYFGPGTRLTVT.

V is TRBV5-4 and J is TRBJ1-1; possible D gene TRBD1, 6 bases. Germline CDR1 reads SGHNT; CDR2 reads YYREEE (reference sequence). The V gene lost 4 bases and the J gene lost 1 base, with 14 bases spanning the gap. The CDR3 sequence is 15 residues long. This CDR3 is CASSVTGNWNTEAFF. CDR3 nucleotides: TGTGCCAGCAGCGTCACAGGGAATTGGAACACTGAAGCTTTCTTT.

V usage is TRBV28 and J usage is TRBJ2-7; D unclear. In germline, CDR1 is MDHEN, CDR2 SYDVKM. Trimming pared 3 bases from V and 4 bases from J, leaving 13 bases between. CDR3 length: 14 residues. The CDR3 protein is CASSFVGLRYEQYF. CDR3 nucleotide sequence: TGTGCCAGCAGTTTCGTGGGGTTGCGGTACGAGCAGTACTTC.

CDR3 sequence: CASSLGQGARRTGELFF. Written as DNA, the CDR3 is TGTGCCAGCAGCTTAGGACAGGGGGCAAGACGCACCGGGGAGCTGTTTTTT. This chain uses TRBV7-3 with TRBJ2-2, with 11 positions matching TRBD1. The CDR3 is made up of 17 amino acids. V lost 2 bases to trimming and J lost 4 bases; unmatched junction nucleotides: 6. In germline, CDR1 is SGHTA, CDR2 FQGTGA.

This clone was seen just once. V usage is TRBV5-1 and J usage is TRBJ2-5, with D tentatively TRBD2 (6 bases). V was cut by 0 bases and J by 4 bases, with 10 bases left in between. This CDR3 has 14 amino acids. The germline CDR1 and CDR2 sequences are SGHRS and YFSETQ. CDR3 bases: TGCGCCAGCAGCTTGGCGGCGGGGCGAGAGACCCAGTACTTC. Amino acids: CASSLAAGRETQYF.

This clone was recorded many times. This chain uses TRBV18 with TRBJ1-2; D is unclear. Germline V gene data show CDR1 as KGHSH and CDR2 as LQKENI. Trimming took off 6 bases at V and 5 bases at J, with 10 bases between the two ends. The CDR3 sequence is 12 residues long. This chain's CDR3 is CASSPGEYGYTF. The CDR3 bases are TGTGCCAGCTCCCCTGGGGAGTATGGCTACACCTTC. Filled out from reference TRBV18 and TRBJ1-2, the complete variable domain reads NAGVMQNPRHLVRRRGQEARLRCSPMKGHSHVYWYRQLPEEGLKFMVYLQKENIIDESGMPKERFSAEFPKEGPSILRIQQVVRGDSAAYFCASSPGEYGYTFGSGTRLTVV.

This clone has just a few counts. The chain carries TRBV29-1 and TRBJ1-6; D is unresolved. There are 14 residues in the CDR3. Germline V CDR1 and CDR2: SQVTM, ANQGSEA. The V gene lost 6 bases and the J gene lost 9 bases, with 18 bases spanning the gap. CDR3 amino acids: CSVAAGGEGSPLHF. The CDR3 DNA follows: TGCAGCGTCGCGGCCGGCGGTGAAGGTTCACCCCTCCACTTT.

The chain employs TRBV5-1 and TRBJ1-1, with D uncertain. The germline V gene has CDR1 SGHRS and CDR2 YFSETQ. The CDR3 contains 14 residues. The V end was cut by 0 bases, the J end by 2 bases, with 8 bases between. In DNA, the CDR3 is TGCGCCAGCAGCTTGGGCAGCATAAACACTGAAGCTTTCTTT. Amino acids: CASSLGSINTEAFF.

Regarding this clone: The junction departs from germline at one end; a sequencing error may be responsible. This rearrangement joins TRBV7-9 to TRBJ2-7; unclear D gene. Germline V gene sequence: CDR1 SEHNR, CDR2 FQNEAQ (reference sequence). This CDR3 has 13 residues. CDR3 bases: TGTGCCAGCACCTTACTTACACTTTCCGAGCAGTACTTC. It encodes CASTLLTLSEQYF.

This clone showed up just a few times. The CDR3 region has the DNA TGTGCCAGCAGCCTAGGACAGGTCAATGAGCAGTTCTTC. Translated: CASSLGQVNEQFF. The chain joins TRBV11-2 to TRBJ2-1; 7 bases line up with TRBD1. J lost 6 bases, V lost 5 bases, and 4 bases had no gene match. This CDR3 has 13 amino acids. The germline V gene has CDR1 SGHAT and CDR2 FQNNGV.

This clone was detected only a few times. V is TRBV25-1 and J is TRBJ1-2; 7 bases agree with TRBD1. V gave up 4 bases and J gave up 5 bases; unmatched junction bases: 7. Germline lookup yields CDR1 MGHDK and CDR2 SYGVNS. The CDR3 is made up of 14 amino acids. CDR3 bases: TGTGCCAGCAGTGCCAGGGGGGGATCTTATGGCTACACCTTC. This gives the protein CASSARGGSYGYTF.

This clone was seen a few times. V and J are TRBV2 and TRBJ1-5; 7 nucleotides match TRBD1. The CDR3 is 14 amino acids. The V gene's germline CDR1 is SNHLY and CDR2 FYNNEI. Trimming cost V 5 bases and J 7 bases; bases outside gene matches: 8. CDR3 sequence: CASSPQGLSQPQHF. CDR3 DNA sequence: TGTGCCAGCAGTCCACAGGGGCTTAGCCAGCCCCAGCATTTT.